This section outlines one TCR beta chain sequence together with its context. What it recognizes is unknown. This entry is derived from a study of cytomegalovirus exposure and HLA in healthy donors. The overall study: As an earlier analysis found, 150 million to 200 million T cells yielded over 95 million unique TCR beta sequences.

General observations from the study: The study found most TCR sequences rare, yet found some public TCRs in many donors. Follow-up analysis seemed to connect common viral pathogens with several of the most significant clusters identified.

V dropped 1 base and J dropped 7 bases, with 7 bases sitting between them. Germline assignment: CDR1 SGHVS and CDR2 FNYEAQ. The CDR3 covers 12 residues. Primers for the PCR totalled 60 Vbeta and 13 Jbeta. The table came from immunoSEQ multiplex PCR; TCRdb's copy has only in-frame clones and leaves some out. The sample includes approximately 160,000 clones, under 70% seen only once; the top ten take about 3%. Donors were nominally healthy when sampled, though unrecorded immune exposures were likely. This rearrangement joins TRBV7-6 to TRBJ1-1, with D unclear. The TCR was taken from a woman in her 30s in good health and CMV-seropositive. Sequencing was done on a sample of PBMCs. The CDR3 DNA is TGTGCCAGCAGCTTAGGGTCAGTTGAAGCTTTCTTT. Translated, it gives CASSLGSVEAFF.